This TCR beta chain was identified during a study of blood T cells in healthy people across ages. Study-level results: Long-lived and aged donors differed, with more naive CD4+ cells and higher diversity in the long-lived. Using unsorted PBMCs precluded a conclusive naive versus antigen-experienced comparison.

Germline CDR1 and CDR2: KGHSH and LQKENI. The CDR3 totals 14 residues. The V gene end was trimmed by 8 bases and the J gene end by 0 bases; junction bases not matched to a gene: 5. Ten or more counts support this clonotype. Its antigen remains unidentified. Donation came from healthy Caucasian individuals in Russia who were aged 6 to 90. A second PCR, run for roughly 7 to 12 cycles, used a sample-barcoded 5' primer plus a J-beta primer mix. Every cDNA molecule carried a tag from a template-switch adaptor bearing 12 random nucleotides. TCRdb used MiXCR to reprocess the 5' RACE reads, holding one entry per CDR3 protein. The sample yields some 790,000 distinct CDR3 sequences, more than 25% seen once.

Material for sequencing was blood. The chain has TRBV18 and TRBJ2-3; 7 bases map to TRBD1. The sequence derives from a woman of 80 years or more in good health. The CDR3: CASSLTGSTDTQYF. The CDR3, as DNA: TGTGCCAGCAGCTTGACAGGGAGCACAGATACGCAGTATTTT.